The clone carrying this TCR beta chain occurred many times. This entry belongs to a study of regulatory T cells in long-lasting Graves disease. Sequencing libraries for TCR beta were prepared with iRepertoire HTBI primers and Arm-PCR of CDR3 regions. Original analysis: Identified across the samples were 62 TRBV segments and 14 TRBJ segments. TCRdb used MiXCR to reprocess the multiplex PCR reads, holding one entry per CDR3 protein. TCRdb, rather than the study authors, made the V and J calls. The table has roughly 560,000 distinct CDR3 sequences, about 15% seen once. Noted time point: newly diagnosed GD, antithyroid drugs for less than 3 months. Making the TCR library involved RNA that had been extracted from PBMCs. Germline loops: CDR1 DFQATT, CDR2 SNEGSKA (reference sequence). Deletions cut 4 bases from V and 5 bases from J, with 20 bases between. This CDR3 has 15 amino acids. The same sample was also studied in work on T cells in Graves' hyperthyroidism and ophthalmopathy.

The starting material was peripheral blood mononuclear cells (PBMCs), obtained at new diagnosis, from a patient treated with antithyroid drugs. The rearrangement links TRBV20-1 to TRBJ2-5, with D possibly called TRBD1 or TRBD2 (7 bases each). The clonotype comes from a woman between 40 and 65 years old with Graves disease. The CDR3 coding sequence is TGCAGTGCTAAAAATCTAGATCAGGGGGGGGAGACCCAGTACTTC. Protein product: CSAKNLDQGGETQYF.